The T cell receptor (beta chain) under discussion was sequenced for a study of shared T cell receptors in the human thymus (dated by TCRdb to the early 2020s). Some background on the complete study: The study examined how the human thymus generates shared, self-reactive T-cell receptor alpha chains.

Comments on this clone: Its antigen is currently not known. No much larger clonotype is one base removed from it; base qualities were not supplied.

The library came from the immunoSEQ multiplex PCR assay. TCRdb re-hosts the immuneACCESS table, in-frame sequences only. Its copies lack some clones; in the studies checked, an unresolved V gene accounts for under half of them, and the cause for the rest is not known. This sample has 700,000 or so clones in its table, and 80% to 90% of those were observed once. The top ten clonotypes cover under 0.012% of the sample. CDR1 and CDR2 were assigned from the germline V gene as MNHNS and SASEGT. Measured from the cysteine to the phenylalanine, the CDR3 is 15 residues long. Here the CDR3 DNA is all that survives: 45 bases in frame from base 1. V is cut by 2 bases and J by 6 bases, and the space between the germline ends is 17 bases. The same sample was also studied in work on human thymus T cells. That second report states: In Finland, the donors were immunologically healthy infants who were having open corrective cardiac surgery for congenital heart defects. Thymus tissue was collected as surgical resects that were removed during corrective cardiac surgery. Usage of V and J gene segments appeared to be biased in both the thymic and the peripheral blood repertoires. Highly overlapping thymic TCR repertoires among unrelated individuals were reported in the related research. The study used under 10 infant thymus samples plus four related peripheral blood samples to characterize TCR alpha and beta repertoires. The cohort included six male and a couple of female infants, with donor ages spanning 7 to 244 days. Thymocytes were mechanically released from the tissue and were stored as pellets of about 10-30 million cells at -70 degrees C. A QIAsymphony instrument was used to extract genomic DNA from the frozen cell pellets. The immunoSEQ multiplex PCR assay was used to amplify the TCRB and TCRAD loci from a standardized quantity of quality-controlled genomic DNA. The amplicons covered the V(D)J region and were long enough to include the CDR3 and to identify the V and J genes. Amplicon sequencing was performed on an Illumina platform through the commercial immunoSEQ service. Corrections for primer bias and sequencing errors followed previously described methods, while TCRAD and TCRB definitions were based on the IMGT database. The repertoires were analysed using immunoSEQ Analyzer 3.0 and VDJTools for basic statistics, V/J segment usage, diversity estimates, rarefaction and pairwise overlap. Diversity was estimated with Chao1, ChaoE, Efron-Thisted, Shannon and inverse Simpson indices, and also on datasets down-sampled to the smallest sample. Repertoire overlap used strict matching of CDR3 nucleotide sequence, V gene and J gene, with Jaccard-based multidimensional scaling clustering. On average, thymus samples yielded about 810,000 unique TCRB clonotypes, whereas blood samples yielded roughly 81,000.

Specimen: thymocytes. The rearrangement joined TRBV6-1 to TRBJ2-7, with TRBD1 as a weak D call on 5 bases. The receptor was isolated from a girl in the first two years of life with a congenital heart defect. Donor details come from another sample of the same person, matched by shared clones. The CDR3 region: CASSEWGTTIREQYF. The DNA is TGTGCCAGCAGTGAATGGGGCACCACCATACGCGAGCAGTACTTC.